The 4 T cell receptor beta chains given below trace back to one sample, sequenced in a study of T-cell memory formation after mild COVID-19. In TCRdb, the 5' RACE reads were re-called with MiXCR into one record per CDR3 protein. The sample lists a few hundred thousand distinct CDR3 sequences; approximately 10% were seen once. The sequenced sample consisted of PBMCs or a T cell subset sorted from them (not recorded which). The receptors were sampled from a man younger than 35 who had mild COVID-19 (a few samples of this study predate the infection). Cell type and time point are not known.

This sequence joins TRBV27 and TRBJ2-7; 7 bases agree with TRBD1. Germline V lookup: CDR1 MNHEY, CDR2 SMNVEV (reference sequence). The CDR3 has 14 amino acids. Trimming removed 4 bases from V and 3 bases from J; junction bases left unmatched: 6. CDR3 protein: CASSSSRQGYEQYF. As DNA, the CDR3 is TGTGCCAGCAGTTCGAGCAGACAGGGCTACGAGCAGTACTTC.

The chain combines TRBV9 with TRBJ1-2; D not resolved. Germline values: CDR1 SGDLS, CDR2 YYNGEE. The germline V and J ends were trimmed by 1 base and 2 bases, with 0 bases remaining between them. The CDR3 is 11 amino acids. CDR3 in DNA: TGTGCCAGCAGCGTAAACTATGGCTACACCTTC. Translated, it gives CASSVNYGYTF.

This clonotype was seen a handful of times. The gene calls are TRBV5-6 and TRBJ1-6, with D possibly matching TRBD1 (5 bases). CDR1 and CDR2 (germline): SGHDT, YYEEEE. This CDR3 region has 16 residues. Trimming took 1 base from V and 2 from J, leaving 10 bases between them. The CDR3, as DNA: TGTGCCAGCAGCTTGCCAACAGGTGCCTATAATTCACCCCTCCACTTT. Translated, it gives CASSLPTGAYNSPLHF.

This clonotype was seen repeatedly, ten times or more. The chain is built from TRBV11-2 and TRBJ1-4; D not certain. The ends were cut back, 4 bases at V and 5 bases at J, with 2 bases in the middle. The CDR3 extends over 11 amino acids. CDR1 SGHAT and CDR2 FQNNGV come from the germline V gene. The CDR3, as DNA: TGTGCCAGCAGCTCAAATGAAAAACTGTTTTTT. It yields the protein CASSSNEKLFF.